This is a list of T cell receptor beta chains from one sample in a study of response to subunit inactivated influenza vaccine. TCRdb ran MiXCR on the RT-PCR reads and lists one entry per CDR3 protein. The data show about 500,000 distinct CDR3 sequences, 16% seen once. Sequenced material: CD4+ T cells sorted from PBMCs, taken around 2 years after vaccination. These receptors came from a man between 50 and 70 years old who received an inactivated influenza vaccine. The CDR3 runs from the conserved cysteine through the conserved F or W. A D gene is named only where the DNA matches it firmly. Some rows have no size entry. The others give once, few or many, or a class for an expanded clone.

V gene,J gene,D gene,clone size,CDR3 protein,CDR3 DNA
TRBV5-4,TRBJ2-7,TRBD2,-,CASSLPGLDPNEQYF,TGTGCCAGCAGCCTGCCGGGACTAGATCCTAACGAGCAGTACTTC
TRBV15,TRBJ1-6,-,few,CATSRDVGQGDSPLHF,TGTGCCACCAGCAGAGATGTGGGACAAGGTGATTCACCCCTCCACTTT
TRBV10-3,TRBJ2-3,TRBD1,-,CAISPDRGPSLATTDTQYF,TGTGCCATCTCTCCGGACAGGGGGCCCTCCCTAGCGACCACAGATACGCAGTATTTT
TRBV12-3/TRBV12-4,TRBJ2-3,TRBD2,few,CASSWGSGRPNTQYF,TGTGCCAGCAGTTGGGGTAGCGGGAGGCCAAATACGCAGTATTTT
TRBV13,TRBJ2-5,-,-,CASSPAGVETQYF,TGTGCCAGCAGCCCTGCCGGGGTGGAGACCCAGTACTTC
TRBV12-3/TRBV12-4,TRBJ1-6,-,few,CASSLSASPLHF,TGTGCCAGCAGTTTGAGCGCGTCACCCCTCCACTTT
TRBV7-8,TRBJ2-3,TRBD2,few,CASSLKPTSGERRGTQYF,TGTGCCAGCAGCCTAAAACCGACTAGCGGGGAGAGGAGGGGTACGCAGTATTTT
TRBV7-2,TRBJ2-1,TRBD2,-,CASSGTSVGEQFF,TGTGCCAGCAGCGGGACTAGCGTCGGTGAGCAGTTCTTC
TRBV5-1,TRBJ2-3,-,-,CASSLSYGGADTQYF,TGCGCCAGCAGCTTGTCGTACGGTGGGGCAGATACGCAGTATTTT
TRBV20-1,TRBJ2-7,-,-,CSATPPGKIDEQYF,TGCAGTGCTACTCCTCCCGGGAAAATAGACGAGCAGTACTTC
TRBV11-1,TRBJ2-2,TRBD1,-,CASSSRGHLAAEPKTGELFF,TGTGCCAGCAGCTCAAGGGGGCACCTGGCTGCTGAGCCCAAAACCGGGGAGCTGTTTTTT
TRBV20-1,TRBJ2-1,TRBD2,-,CSATTSGAYNEQFF,TGCAGTGCCACGACTAGCGGGGCCTACAATGAGCAGTTCTTC
TRBV5-1,TRBJ2-5,-,few,CASSSQIGDQETQYF,TGCGCCAGCAGCTCCCAGATAGGAGACCAAGAGACCCAGTACTTC
TRBV2,TRBJ2-2,TRBD1,few,CASRTGSTNTGELFF,TGTGCCAGCCGGACAGGGTCTACGAACACCGGGGAGCTGTTTTTT
TRBV20-1,TRBJ2-3,TRBD2,-,CSVAGGPDTQYF,TGCAGTGTAGCGGGGGGCCCAGATACGCAGTATTTT
TRBV7-2,TRBJ2-7,-,-,CASSSVYGYEQYF,TGTGCCAGCAGCTCCGTTTATGGCTACGAGCAGTACTTC
TRBV20-1,TRBJ1-5,-,-,CSVKEHGNQPQHF,TGCAGTGTCAAGGAACACGGCAATCAGCCCCAGCATTTT
TRBV7-8,TRBJ2-7,-,-,CASSLASALEQYF,TGTGCCAGCAGCTTAGCGTCCGCGCTCGAGCAGTACTTC
TRBV7-9,TRBJ1-4,TRBD1,-,CASSSRGDRGLEKLFF,TGTGCCAGCAGCTCCCGGGGGGACAGGGGACTTGAAAAACTGTTTTTT
TRBV30,TRBJ2-1,-,many,CAWSVTGNEQFF,TGTGCCTGGAGTGTAACCGGTAACGAGCAGTTCTTC
TRBV10-2,TRBJ2-3,TRBD1,many,CASSPTGLDTQYF,TGCGCCAGCAGCCCGACAGGGTTAGATACGCAGTATTTT
TRBV7-6,TRBJ2-5,TRBD2,-,CASSLVAGEETQYF,TGTGCCAGCAGCTTAGTGGCGGGAGAAGAGACCCAGTACTTC
TRBV5-1,TRBJ1-3,TRBD1,many,CASSLTGQGAQGNTIYF,TGCGCCAGCAGCTTGACGGGACAGGGGGCGCAGGGAAACACCATATATTTT
TRBV5-1,TRBJ2-7,-,few,CASSLVGPGEQYF,TGCGCCAGCAGCTTGGTGGGGCCCGGAGAGCAGTACTTC
TRBV7-2,TRBJ1-1,TRBD1,few,CASSLVWTGLGTEAFF,TGTGCCAGCAGCTTAGTTTGGACAGGGCTCGGTACTGAAGCTTTCTTT
TRBV6-1,TRBJ2-5,-,-,CASRNWRDQETQYF,TGTGCCAGCAGAAACTGGCGGGACCAAGAGACCCAGTACTTC
TRBV5-5,TRBJ2-2,-,-,CASSRGTINTGELFF,TGTGCCAGCAGCAGAGGGACAATCAACACCGGGGAGCTGTTTTTT
TRBV20-1,TRBJ1-6,-,-,CSASRRSSYNSPLHF,TGCAGTGCTAGTCGCCGGAGCTCCTATAATTCACCCCTCCACTTT
TRBV20-1,TRBJ2-2,TRBD2,-,CSARDPSGGYTGELFF,TGCAGTGCTAGAGATCCCAGCGGGGGGTACACCGGGGAGCTGTTTTTT
TRBV6-5,TRBJ2-7,TRBD1,-,CASSFLTGGEQYF,TGTGCCAGCAGTTTCCTTACAGGGGGCGAGCAGTACTTC
TRBV10-3,TRBJ2-1,TRBD1,few,CAISVLPGQGATEQFF,TGTGCCATCAGCGTATTACCGGGACAGGGGGCGACTGAGCAGTTCTTC
TRBV29-1,TRBJ1-1,-,few,CSVLQANTEAFF,TGCAGCGTCCTACAGGCGAACACTGAAGCTTTCTTT
TRBV5-1,TRBJ1-4,-,-,CASSLTSLGTNEKLFF,TGCGCCAGCAGCTTGACATCCCTAGGAACTAATGAAAAACTGTTTTTT
TRBV29-1,TRBJ2-1,TRBD2,few,CSVEGTSGSYNEQFF,TGCAGCGTTGAGGGGACTAGCGGCTCCTACAATGAGCAGTTCTTC
TRBV2,TRBJ2-7,TRBD1,few,CASSEEQGVYEQYF,TGTGCCAGCAGTGAAGAACAGGGGGTGTACGAGCAGTACTTC
TRBV12-3/TRBV12-4,TRBJ2-3,-,few,CASSWTPPGHDTQYF,TGTGCCAGCAGTTGGACCCCTCCTGGGCACGATACGCAGTATTTT
TRBV6-6,TRBJ1-2,-,few,CASSITGYGYTF,TGTGCCAGCAGCATCACGGGTTATGGCTACACCTTC
TRBV18,TRBJ2-1,TRBD2,-,CASSTTPSGVTNEQFF,TGTGCCAGCTCCACCACGCCTAGCGGGGTGACTAATGAGCAGTTCTTC
TRBV20-1,TRBJ2-1,TRBD2,-,CSARVLTSGNNEQFF,TGCAGTGCTAGAGTACTCACTAGCGGGAACAATGAGCAGTTCTTC
TRBV6-5,TRBJ1-1,-,-,CASSLRETTTEAFF,TGTGCCAGCAGTTTGCGGGAGACAACTACTGAAGCTTTCTTT
TRBV30,TRBJ2-5,TRBD1,few,CAWSVGPGQKTQYF,TGTGCCTGGAGTGTAGGTCCGGGACAGAAGACCCAGTACTTC
TRBV7-8,TRBJ1-3,-,few,CASSFTDSGAGGNTIYF,TGTGCCAGCAGCTTTACCGATTCGGGCGCTGGTGGAAACACCATATATTTT
TRBV20-1,TRBJ1-4,-,-,CIPNPTTEKLFF,TGCATCCCGAACCCAACTACTGAAAAACTGTTTTTT
TRBV5-1,TRBJ2-7,TRBD1,few,CASSLTGGYYEQYF,TGCGCCAGCAGCCTTACAGGGGGCTATTACGAGCAGTACTTC
TRBV4-2,TRBJ2-1,-,-,CASSQDNGLVDEQFF,TGTGCCAGCAGCCAAGATAATGGGCTAGTCGATGAGCAGTTCTTC
TRBV7-2,TRBJ1-1,-,-,CASSSRTRNTEAFF,TGTGCCAGCAGCTCTCGGACACGGAACACTGAAGCTTTCTTT
TRBV12-3/TRBV12-4,TRBJ1-1,-,many,CASIRPPTEAFF,TGTGCCAGCATCCGGCCCCCCACTGAAGCTTTCTTT
TRBV2,TRBJ1-1,TRBD1,-,CASRRDRVGTEAFF,TGTGCCAGCAGGAGAGACAGGGTGGGCACTGAAGCTTTCTTT
TRBV10-3,TRBJ1-6,-,few,CAISIQGKDSPLHF,TGTGCCATCAGCATACAGGGTAAAGATTCACCCCTCCACTTT
TRBV6-2/TRBV6-3,TRBJ1-2,TRBD1,few,CASRDDRGLGYTF,TGTGCCAGCAGAGACGACAGGGGGCTTGGCTACACCTTC
TRBV29-1,TRBJ2-1,-,many,CSAASGSEQFF,TGCAGCGCCGCTTCGGGTTCTGAGCAGTTCTTC
TRBV20-1,TRBJ2-2,-,few,CSAKKSGAAGELFF,TGCAGTGCGAAAAAGTCGGGGGCGGCCGGGGAGCTGTTTTTT
TRBV10-3,TRBJ1-3,-,few,CAISDVLHSGNTIYF,TGTGCCATCAGTGATGTCCTCCACTCTGGAAACACCATATATTTT